Below are 17 T cell receptor beta chains sequenced from a single sample in a study of blood T cells in healthy people across ages. Next came a second PCR, run for roughly 7 to 12 cycles, which used a sample-barcoded 5' primer along with a J-beta primer mix. Each CDR3 protein is one row after TCRdb ran MiXCR on the 5' RACE reads. The table has about 320,000 distinct CDR3 sequences, roughly 29% seen once. The specimen sequenced was blood. The origin of the receptors is a woman between 65 and 79 years old in good health.

The chain is built from TRBV20-1 and TRBJ2-3; the D gene could be TRBD1 or TRBD2 (5 bases each). The germline V gene encodes CDR1 DFQATT and CDR2 SNEGSKA (reference sequence). The V gene lost 6 bases and the J gene lost 4 bases, with 17 bases spanning the gap. This CDR3 is 14 amino acids long. The CDR3 nucleotides read TGCAGTGCCCAATATGGGGGTCGTCCAGATACGCAGTATTTT. This codes for CSAQYGGRPDTQYF.

In its sample, this clonotype was seen once. The chain joins TRBV2 to TRBJ2-5; the D gene is possibly TRBD2 (6 bases). The J call may be faulty, since TRBJ2-7 better matches the DNA end. Germline CDR1 reads SNHLY; CDR2 reads FYNNEI. The CDR3 is made up of 14 amino acids. The CDR3 loop is CASSPRRETYEQYV. The DNA of the CDR3 is TGTGCCAGCTCTCCACGGCGGGAAACCTACGAGCAGTACGTC.

This clonotype was detected only a few times. The chain recombines TRBV2 with TRBJ2-1; TRBD1 matches at 9 bases. From germline, CDR1 is SNHLY and CDR2 FYNNEI. There are 15 residues in the CDR3. Unmatched junction bases numbered 11, after V lost 5 bases and J lost 9 bases. The CDR3 DNA reads as TGTGCCAGCAGTAAGACAGGGGGTACATCGGGTGAGCAGTTCTTC. Encoded protein: CASSKTGGTSGEQFF. Variable domain in full (rest from reference TRBV2 and TRBJ2-1): EPEVTQTPSHQVTQMGQEVILRCVPISNHLYFYWYRQILGQKVEFLVSFYNNEISEKSEIFDDQFSVERPDGSNFTLKIRSTKLEDSAMYFCASSKTGGTSGEQFFGPGTRLTVL.

The gene calls are TRBV9 and TRBJ1-4; 9 bases map to TRBD1. From germline, CDR1 is SGDLS and CDR2 YYNGEE. This CDR3 contains 14 residues. Trimming removed 5 bases from V and 8 bases from J; junction bases left unmatched: 7. In DNA, the CDR3 is TGTGCCAGCAGGTCGGGACAGGGAAAAGAAAAACTGTTTTTT. Its protein is CASRSGQGKEKLFF.

A few counts support this clonotype. The CDR3 loop reads CASSFFRTGGQIGLNQPQHF. The DNA of the CDR3 is TGTGCCAGCAGTTTCTTTAGGACAGGGGGCCAGATAGGACTTAATCAGCCCCAGCATTTT. The rearrangement uses TRBV28 and TRBJ1-5; 11 bases agree with TRBD1. V shed 3 bases and J 4 bases; nucleotides not matched to a gene: 17. Per the germline V gene, CDR1 is MDHEN and CDR2 is SYDVKM. The CDR3 is 20 amino acids.

This clonotype has a handful of counts. The J gene is TRBJ1-4, the V gene TRBV6-6; 7 positions match TRBD1. The CDR3 length is 13 residues. Germline-derived CDR1 and CDR2 are MNHNY and SVGAGI (reference sequence). V trimming: 6 bases; J trimming: 6 bases; junction bases outside the gene matches: 4. The CDR3 DNA follows: TGTGCCAGCAGATCCGACAGGGATGAAAAACTGTTTTTT. Encoded protein: CASRSDRDEKLFF.

This sequence joins TRBV7-2 and TRBJ2-3; no clear D gene. Trimming took 4 bases from V and 4 from J, leaving 15 bases between them. This CDR3 spans 15 amino acids. Germline V gives CDR1 SGHTA, CDR2 FQGNSA. In DNA form, the CDR3 reads TGTGCCAGCAGCTCCCCCGACTTGGCCGCAGATACGCAGTATTTT. Its protein is CASSSPDLAADTQYF.

The table lists this clonotype with a few counts. The chain is built from TRBV14 and TRBJ1-3; D gene unclear. The CDR3 is 19 amino acids. V was shortened by 0 bases and J by 0 bases, with 18 bases between the two germline ends. From germline, CDR1 is SGHDN and CDR2 FVKESK. The CDR3 reads CASSQDLGRARNSGNTIYF. CDR3 bases: TGTGCCAGCAGCCAAGATCTTGGGAGGGCCCGTAACTCTGGAAACACCATATATTTT.

This clonotype was seen more than once but under ten times. The V call is TRBV7-2, the J call TRBJ2-5; 7 bases fit TRBD2. V lost 4 bases to trimming and J lost 11 bases; unmatched junction nucleotides: 19. The CDR3 totals 16 residues. CDR1 and CDR2 (germline): SGHTA, FQGNSA. The CDR3 DNA sequence: TGTGCCAGCAGCTCCCGGACTAGAGGGAGTCTGTGGGAGCAGTACTTC. Its protein product is CASSSRTRGSLWEQYF.

As for this clonotype: Just one base apart from a much larger clone, this may be a read error. The chain recombines TRBV20-1 with TRBJ2-5; D remains unclear. From germline, CDR1 is DFQATT and CDR2 SNEGSKA (reference sequence). V was clipped by 6 bases and J by 11 bases, with 19 bases between them. The CDR3 has 12 amino acids. CDR3 protein: CSAPRSTYGQYF. The CDR3 DNA reads as TGCAGTGCCCCTAGGTCCACCTACGGGCAGTACTTC.

V gene TRBV20-1 combines with J gene TRBJ2-3, with D tentatively TRBD2 (6 bases). This CDR3 is built from 17 residues. The germline V gene has CDR1 DFQATT and CDR2 SNEGSKA (reference sequence). V was trimmed by 3 bases and J by 2 bases, leaving 21 bases between them. For the CDR3, the DNA is TGCAGTGCTAGGCCGGGACTCCTTGAATCGCCCACAGATACGCAGTATTTT. Residues: CSARPGLLESPTDTQYF.

As to this clonotype: The junction does not match germline at one end; this may be a read error. CDR3 sequence: CASRNLAGGYNEQFF. CDR3 in DNA: TGCGCCAGTAGGAATCTAGCGGGAGGGTACAATGAGCAGTTCTTC. The chain carries TRBV19 and TRBJ2-1, with 12 bases matching TRBD2. Per germline, CDR1 LNHDA and CDR2 SQIVND (reference sequence). The CDR3 contains 15 residues.

The rearrangement joins TRBV20-1 to TRBJ2-1, with D possibly matching TRBD2 (5 bases). V was shortened by 5 bases and J by 0 bases, with 11 bases between the two germline ends. Germline CDR1 reads DFQATT; CDR2 reads SNEGSKA (reference sequence). The CDR3 loop spans 14 amino acids. The CDR3 is CSAALAPSYNEQFF. The CDR3 region has the DNA TGCAGTGCTGCTCTAGCTCCCTCCTACAATGAGCAGTTCTTC.

This clonotype turned up a few times. The CDR3 region is CASSQVRGQGETQYF. The CDR3 coding sequence is TGTGCCAGCAGCCAAGTGCGAGGGCAGGGGGAGACCCAGTACTTC. The chain links TRBV3-1 to TRBJ2-5, with D maybe TRBD1 (6 bases). The ends were cut back, 1 base at V and 5 bases at J, with 14 bases in the middle. CDR3 length: 15 residues. Germline loops: CDR1 LGHDT, CDR2 YNNKEL (reference sequence).

V and J are TRBV7-6 and TRBJ2-3; no clear D gene. Germline V gene data show CDR1 as SGHVS and CDR2 as FNYEAQ. The CDR3 extends over 16 amino acids. Trimming took 0 bases from V and 1 from J, leaving 11 bases between them. This chain's CDR3 is CASSLAHSIGTDTQYF. DNA for the CDR3: TGTGCCAGCAGCTTAGCGCACTCCATTGGCACAGATACGCAGTATTTT.

This chain uses TRBV15 with TRBJ2-7, with D maybe TRBD2 (5 bases). Germline values: CDR1 LNHNV, CDR2 YYDKDF (reference sequence). V lost 0 bases, J lost 4 bases, and 13 bases lay in between. CDR3 length: 15 amino acids. The CDR3 bases are TGTGCCACCAGCAGAGATTCAGTCGGGATTTACGAGCAGTACTTC. Encoded protein: CATSRDSVGIYEQYF.

The chain recombines TRBV7-9 with TRBJ2-5, with unresolved D. The J call may be mistaken, given a closer DNA end match to TRBJ2-1. There are 13 residues in the CDR3. Germline lookup yields CDR1 SEHNR and CDR2 FQNEAQ (reference sequence). The CDR3 bases are TGTGCCAGCAGCTTCCTTGGGGACAATGAGCAGTTCTTC. Its translation: CASSFLGDNEQFF.